This TCR beta chain was recovered during a study of CD8 T cells in ankylosing spondylitis (dated by TCRdb to about 2017). With respect to the entire study: The study profiled T cell receptor beta repertoires in healthy donors and ankylosing spondylitis patients to find disease-linked TCR variants. The full study cohort comprised 20 to 30 ankylosing spondylitis patients and 110 or so healthy donors. Samples of peripheral blood were taken, and for ankylosing spondylitis patients, synovial fluid was collected as well. Overall study results and their limits: Some of the motif variants had been reported before in the synovial fluid and blood of reactive arthritis patients, a finding that suggests common disease-initiation mechanisms. According to the report, matched synovial fluid samples from ankylosing spondylitis patients were significantly enriched for the disease-linked clones. Blood from ankylosing spondylitis patients appeared to be characterized by a TCR beta motif made up of under ten highly homologous amino acid variants. The disease-linked clones had a CD8+ phenotype and were found at relatively low frequencies in peripheral blood.

The table lists this clonotype with many counts. Its cognate antigen has yet to be identified. No much larger clone is present one base from it, and per-base qualities are unavailable. From the cysteine up to the phenylalanine, the CDR3 has a length of 11 residues. Only the CDR3 region is kept as DNA, spanning 33 bases read in frame from base 1. The junction shows trimming of 2 bases on V and 8 bases on J, plus 7 bases between the germline ends. As encoded in the germline V gene, CDR1 is SGHRS while CDR2 is YFSETQ. TCRdb lists the instrument as Illumina HiSeq 2500. TCR beta libraries were prepared by quantitative 5'-RACE with molecular barcodes. As for how the authors treated the data: Disease-linked TCR variants were identified with a new computational method built on a probabilistic model of VDJ rearrangement. The public sequencing data were trimmed at Q25 with fastp and processed into clonotypes with MiXCR by TCRdb, which kept only in-frame beta chains. Rows matching on CDR3 protein sequence are summarized as one entry with the most common DNA and genes. These V and J calls rely on TCRdb rather than the paper's analysis. Present in this sample are around 53,000 distinct CDR3 sequences, about 7% of which were seen just once. The ten largest account for around 7.8% of the sample.

This sequence was found in a female donor with ankylosing spondylitis or in good health (not recorded which). The specimen was blood, either unsorted or a sorted T cell fraction (not recorded which). The V and J genes are TRBV5-1 and TRBJ1-1; a tentative D call is TRBD1 (6 bases match). Here is the DNA: TGCGCCAGCAGCTTCGACAGGGAAGCTTTCTTT. Its protein product is CASSFDREAFF.